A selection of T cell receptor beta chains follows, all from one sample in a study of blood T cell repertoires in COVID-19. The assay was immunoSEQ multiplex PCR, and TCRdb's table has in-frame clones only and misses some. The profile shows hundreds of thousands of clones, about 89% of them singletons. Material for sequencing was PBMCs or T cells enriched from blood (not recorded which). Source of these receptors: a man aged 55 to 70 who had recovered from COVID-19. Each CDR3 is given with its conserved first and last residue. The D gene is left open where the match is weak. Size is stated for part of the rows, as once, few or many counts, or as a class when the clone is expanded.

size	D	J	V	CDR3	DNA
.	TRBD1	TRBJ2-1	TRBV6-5	CASRDRAYNEQFF	TGTGCCAGCAGGGACAGGGCCTACAATGAGCAGTTCTTC
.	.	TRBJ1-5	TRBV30	CAWSVGGPSNQPQHF	TGTGCCTGGAGTGTGGGTGGGCCTAGCAATCAGCCCCAGCATTTT
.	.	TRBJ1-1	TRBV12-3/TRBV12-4	CASSFGVATEAFF	TGTGCCAGCAGTTTTGGAGTGGCCACTGAAGCTTTCTTT
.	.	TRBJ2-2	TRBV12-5	CASGKDSTGTGELFF	TGTGCTAGTGGTAAAGATTCGACAGGCACCGGGGAGCTGTTTTTT
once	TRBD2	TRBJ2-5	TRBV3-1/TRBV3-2	CASSQDGLAGGSETQYF	TGTGCCAGCAGCCAAGATGGTCTAGCGGGAGGGTCAGAGACCCAGTACTTC
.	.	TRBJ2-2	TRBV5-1	CASSLDRVGTGELFF	TGCGCCAGCAGCTTGGACAGGGTAGGAACCGGGGAGCTGTTTTTT
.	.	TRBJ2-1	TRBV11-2	CASSPVSGYNEQFF	TGTGCCAGCAGCCCCGTGTCGGGATACAATGAGCAGTTCTTC
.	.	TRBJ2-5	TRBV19	CASSEKTESSHRYF	TGTGCCAGCTCCGAGAAGACAGAGTCCTCCCATCGATACTTC
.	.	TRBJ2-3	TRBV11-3	CASSFIRTDTQYF	TGTGCCAGCAGCTTCATTCGCACAGATACGCAGTATTTT
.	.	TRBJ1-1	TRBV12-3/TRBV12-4	CASSFVEAFF	TGTGCCAGCAGTTTCGTCGAAGCTTTCTTT
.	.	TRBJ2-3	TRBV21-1	CASSKLTPASTDTQYF	TGTGCCAGCAGCAAATTAACCCCCGCGTCCACAGATACGCAGTATTTT
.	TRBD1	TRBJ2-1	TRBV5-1	CASSFPPGQSSYNEQFF	TGCGCCAGCAGCTTCCCCCCGGGACAGAGCTCCTACAATGAGCAGTTCTTC
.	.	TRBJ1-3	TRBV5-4	CASSLDSLSGNTIYF	TGTGCCAGCAGCTTGGACAGCCTCTCTGGAAACACCATATATTTT
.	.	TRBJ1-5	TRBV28	CASQLSGYQPQHF	TGTGCCAGCCAACTCTCAGGATATCAGCCCCAGCATTTT
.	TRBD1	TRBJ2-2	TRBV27	CASSSGTGVGGELFF	TGTGCCAGCAGTTCCGGGACAGGGGTTGGCGGGGAGCTGTTTTTT
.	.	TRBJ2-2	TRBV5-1	CASSLERQVNTGELFF	TGCGCCAGCAGCTTGGAGCGACAGGTGAACACCGGGGAGCTGTTTTTT
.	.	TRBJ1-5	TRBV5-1	CASSLAGSNQPQHF	TGCGCCAGCAGCTTGGCAGGGAGCAATCAGCCCCAGCATTTT
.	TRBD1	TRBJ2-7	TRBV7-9	CASSSGTGFYEQYF	TGTGCCAGCAGCTCCGGGACAGGGTTCTACGAGCAGTACTTC
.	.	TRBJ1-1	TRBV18	CASSPDTLNTEAFF	TGTGCCAGCTCACCCGACACCCTGAACACTGAAGCTTTCTTT
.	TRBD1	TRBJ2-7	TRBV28	CASSLRTGYEQYF	TGTGCCAGCAGTTTAAGGACAGGGTACGAGCAGTACTTC
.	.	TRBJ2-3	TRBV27	CASSLGGPNTQYF	TGTGCCAGCAGTTTAGGAGGCCCAAATACGCAGTATTTT
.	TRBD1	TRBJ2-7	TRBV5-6	CASSFLDREIYEQYF	TGTGCCAGCAGCTTCCTGGACAGGGAAATCTACGAGCAGTACTTC
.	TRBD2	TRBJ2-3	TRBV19	CASRAGLAGRDTQYF	TGTGCCAGTAGGGCTGGACTAGCGGGTCGCGATACGCAGTATTTT
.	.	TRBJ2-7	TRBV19	CATAAGRGTYEQYF	TGTGCCACCGCAGCGGGAAGGGGGACGTACGAGCAGTACTTC
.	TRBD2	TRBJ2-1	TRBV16	CASSQGSGSPYNEQFF	TGTGCCAGCAGCCAGGGTAGCGGGAGTCCCTACAATGAGCAGTTCTTC
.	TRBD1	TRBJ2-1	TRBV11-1	CASSPLGQGIYNEQFF	TGTGCCAGCAGCCCGCTGGGACAGGGAATCTACAATGAGCAGTTCTTC
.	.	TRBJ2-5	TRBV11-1	CASSLGSREFVETQYF	TGTGCCAGCAGCTTAGGATCCAGGGAATTCGTGGAGACCCAGTACTTC
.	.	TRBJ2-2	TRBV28	CASSLYLEKGKTRRFDTGELFF	TGTGCCAGCAGTTTATACTTGGAAAAGGGAAAGACTAGGAGGTTTGACACCGGGGAGCTGTTTTTT
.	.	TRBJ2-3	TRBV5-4	CASSLVGDWTTDTQYF	TGTGCCAGCAGCTTGGTGGGGGACTGGACCACAGATACGCAGTATTTT
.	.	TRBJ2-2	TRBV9	CASSVGRPGTGELFF	TGTGCCAGCAGCGTAGGCCGACCCGGGACCGGGGAGCTGTTTTTT
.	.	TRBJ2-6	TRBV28	CASWGGRRLTGANVLTF	TGTGCCAGCTGGGGGGGCAGGCGACTTACTGGGGCCAACGTCCTGACTTTC
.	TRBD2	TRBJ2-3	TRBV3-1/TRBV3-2	CASSPTSGRSWDTQYF	TGTGCCAGCAGCCCGACTAGCGGGAGATCGTGGGATACGCAGTATTTT
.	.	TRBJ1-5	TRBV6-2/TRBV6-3	CASSYSSRAGQPQHF	TGTGCCAGCAGTTACTCGAGCAGGGCAGGACAGCCCCAGCATTTT
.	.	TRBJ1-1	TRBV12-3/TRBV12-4	CASSLRTEAFF	TGTGCCAGCAGTTTGAGAACTGAAGCTTTCTTT
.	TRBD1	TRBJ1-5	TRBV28	CASSLQGASNQPQHF	TGTGCCAGCAGCCTACAGGGGGCTAGCAATCAGCCCCAGCATTTT
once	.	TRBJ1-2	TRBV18	CASSPGVRGYTF	TGTGCCAGCTCACCGGGAGTTAGGGGCTACACCTTC
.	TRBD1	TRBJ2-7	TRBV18	CASSPPAQGERNEQYF	TGTGCCAGCTCACCACCGGCACAGGGGGAAAGGAACGAGCAGTACTTC
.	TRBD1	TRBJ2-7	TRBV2	CASSPRGREGGSYEQYF	TGTGCCAGCAGCCCCAGGGGGCGAGAGGGAGGTTCCTACGAGCAGTACTTC
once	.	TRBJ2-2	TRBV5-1	CASSLGLKFTANTGELFF	TGCGCCAGCAGCTTGGGATTAAAATTTACGGCGAACACCGGGGAGCTGTTTTTT
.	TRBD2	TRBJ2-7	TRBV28	CASSPYAGGDYEQYF	TGTGCCAGCAGTCCCTATGCGGGAGGGGACTACGAGCAGTACTTC
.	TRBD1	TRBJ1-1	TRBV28	CASSSGTGAGAFF	TGTGCCAGCAGCTCCGGGACAGGGGCTGGAGCTTTCTTT
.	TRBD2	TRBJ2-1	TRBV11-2	CASSTRLAGVLEQFF	TGTGCCAGCAGCACGAGACTAGCGGGAGTACTTGAGCAGTTCTTC